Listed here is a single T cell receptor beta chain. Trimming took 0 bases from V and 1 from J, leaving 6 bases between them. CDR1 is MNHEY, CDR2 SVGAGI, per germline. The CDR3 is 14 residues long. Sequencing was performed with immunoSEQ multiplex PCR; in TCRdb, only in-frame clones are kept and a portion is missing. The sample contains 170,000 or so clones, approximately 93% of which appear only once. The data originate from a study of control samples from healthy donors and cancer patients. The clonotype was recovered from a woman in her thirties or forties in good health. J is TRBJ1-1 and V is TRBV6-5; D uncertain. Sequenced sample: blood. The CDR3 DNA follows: TGTGCCAGCAGTTACTCAGGCGCGAACACTGAAGCTTTCTTT. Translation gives CASSYSGANTEAFF.